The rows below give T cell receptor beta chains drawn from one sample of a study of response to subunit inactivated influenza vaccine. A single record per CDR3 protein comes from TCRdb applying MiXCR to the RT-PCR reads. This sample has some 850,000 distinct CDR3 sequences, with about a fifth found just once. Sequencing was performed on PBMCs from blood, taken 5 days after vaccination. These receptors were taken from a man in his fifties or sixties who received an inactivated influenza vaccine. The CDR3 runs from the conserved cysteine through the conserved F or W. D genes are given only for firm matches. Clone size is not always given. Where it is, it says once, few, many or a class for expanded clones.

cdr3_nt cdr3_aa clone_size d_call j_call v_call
TGTGCCAGCAGCTTGAGGCAATTGAACCAAGAGACCCAGTACTTC CASSLRQLNQETQYF few NA TRBJ2-5 TRBV5-6
TGCAGCGTTTCAGCCTTACCCGGGGATGGCTACACCTTC CSVSALPGDGYTF NA NA TRBJ1-2 TRBV29-1
TGTGCCAGCAGTTCCCTCGGAACCTACGAGCAGTACTTC CASSSLGTYEQYF NA NA TRBJ2-7 TRBV6-2/TRBV6-3
TGTGCCATCAGTGAGAGGGGGGACACAGATACGCAGTATTTT CAISERGDTDTQYF NA NA TRBJ2-3 TRBV10-3
TGTGCCAGCAGCCCTACTAGCGGGGGGGGGAATGAGCAGTTCTTC CASSPTSGGGNEQFF many TRBD2 TRBJ2-1 TRBV7-2
TGCAGTGCTTTCCAGACTAGCGGGAAGTACGAGCAGTACTTC CSAFQTSGKYEQYF NA TRBD2 TRBJ2-7 TRBV20-1
TGTGCCAGCAGTTTGGAGGGGGGGAAAGATACGCAGTATTTT CASSLEGGKDTQYF many NA TRBJ2-3 TRBV12-3/TRBV12-4
TGTGCCAGCAGTGTATGGGATTCCTACGAGCAGTACTTC CASSVWDSYEQYF NA NA TRBJ2-7 TRBV6-1
TGTGCCAGCAGTCTAGCGGGGGGGACCACCGGGGAGCTGTTTTTT CASSLAGGTTGELFF NA TRBD2 TRBJ2-2 TRBV27
TGCGCCAGCAGCTGGGCCGGACAGAACACTGAAGCTTTCTTT CASSWAGQNTEAFF NA NA TRBJ1-1 TRBV5-1
TGTGCCACCAGCACCACCGCCGGGGGGCTTGAGTACTTC CATSTTAGGLEYF many NA TRBJ2-5 TRBV15
TGTGCCAGCAGCCCCACTAGCGCCAATGAGCAGTTCTTC CASSPTSANEQFF NA TRBD2 TRBJ2-1 TRBV7-3
TGCAGTGCTACAGGGGCACGTAACTATGGCTACACCTTC CSATGARNYGYTF few NA TRBJ1-2 TRBV20-1
TGCAGTGCTACACACGACCAGTTCCTCTACGAGCAGTACTTC CSATHDQFLYEQYF NA NA TRBJ2-7 TRBV20-1
TGTGCCAGCCAAGGACAGGCTGGTCAGCCCCAGCATTTT CASQGQAGQPQHF many TRBD1 TRBJ1-5 TRBV2
TGTGCCATCAGTGAGTTAATAGCGGGAGATCTCTACGAGCAGTACTTC CAISELIAGDLYEQYF many TRBD2 TRBJ2-7 TRBV10-3
TGTGCCAGCAGTTCTCTAGCGGGGGCGCGGGAGACCCAGTACTTC CASSSLAGARETQYF few TRBD2 TRBJ2-5 TRBV12-3/TRBV12-4
TGTGCCAGCAGCGCCTCGGGAAGTCTAGATACGCAGTATTTT CASSASGSLDTQYF few NA TRBJ2-3 TRBV9
TGTGCCAGCAGTTTCACGAGGGAACCGGGGCTCAAAAAGGTTTCTAGTAAAGAGACCCAGTACTTC CASSFTREPGLKKVSSKETQYF NA NA TRBJ2-5 TRBV28
TGCGCCAGCAGCCAAGACAGGGGGTCGAAGACTGAAGCTTTCTTT CASSQDRGSKTEAFF few TRBD1 TRBJ1-1 TRBV4-3
TGTGCCAGCAGACCCCATGGGGGAACCACAGATACGCAGTATTTT CASRPHGGTTDTQYF few NA TRBJ2-3 TRBV6-1
TGTGCCACCAGCGAGGGACAGGGGGCCCGCGGCTACACCTTC CATSEGQGARGYTF few TRBD1 TRBJ1-2 TRBV15
TGCGCCAGCAGCTTGAGCCCAGGCAGCGGGTACGAGCAGTACTTC CASSLSPGSGYEQYF many NA TRBJ2-7 TRBV5-1
TGTGCCAGCAGTTTATCAGGACAGTCTGGCTACACCTTC CASSLSGQSGYTF NA NA TRBJ1-2 TRBV28
TGCGCCAGCAGCCAAGATCGGACAAACAGACTTTACGAGCAGTACTTC CASSQDRTNRLYEQYF NA NA TRBJ2-7 TRBV4-3
TGCGCCAGCAGCCAAGTCCCTCCCTTTAGCGGGGGAACAGATACGCAGTATTTT CASSQVPPFSGGTDTQYF NA TRBD2 TRBJ2-3 TRBV4-1
TGCAGTGCTGGGGCTGACACAGATACGCAGTATTTT CSAGADTDTQYF few NA TRBJ2-3 TRBV20-1
TGTGCCAGCAGCCCGACCCCCACTCAGGACAGAATCCTTGATTTCTACGAGCAGTACTTC CASSPTPTQDRILDFYEQYF few NA TRBJ2-7 TRBV7-8
TGTGCCAGTGGCACTGTTTACCAAGAGACCCAGTACTTC CASGTVYQETQYF few NA TRBJ2-5 TRBV6-1
TGTGCCATCAGTGACGGGCAGGGGGCCGGGGAGCTGTTTTTT CAISDGQGAGELFF NA TRBD1 TRBJ2-2 TRBV10-3
TGCGCCAGCAGCTTCCCCAATAGCGGGAGGGCCTGGGATGAGCAGTTCTTC CASSFPNSGRAWDEQFF NA TRBD2 TRBJ2-1 TRBV5-1
TGTGCCATCAGGGGGGACAGGGGTCAGCAGCCCCAGCATTTT CAIRGDRGQQPQHF few TRBD1 TRBJ1-5 TRBV10-3
TGTGCCAGCAGGGGGGCCTACGAGCAGTACTTC CASRGAYEQYF many NA TRBJ2-7 TRBV12-3/TRBV12-4
TGTGCCAGCAGTTCTAAACAGGGGGCGCTTGCTAACTATGGCTACACCTTC CASSSKQGALANYGYTF NA TRBD1 TRBJ1-2 TRBV5-6
TGTGCCAGCAGCAGGGACAGGGGGGGCGAGCAGTACTTC CASSRDRGGEQYF many TRBD1 TRBJ2-7 TRBV4-2
TGTGCCAGTAGTCCGACCGGGACAGGGCACTACAATGAGCAGTTCTTC CASSPTGTGHYNEQFF NA TRBD1 TRBJ2-1 TRBV19
TGTGCCAGCAGTGATCCGGGACAGGGGGTCGAGCAGTACTTC CASSDPGQGVEQYF NA TRBD1 TRBJ2-7 TRBV2
TGTGCCAGCAGCTTATCTTCTAGCGGGATCTACGAGCAGTACTTC CASSLSSSGIYEQYF NA TRBD2 TRBJ2-7 TRBV13
TGCAGTGCTAGAGATCTTGCAGGGAAATACGAGCAGTACTTC CSARDLAGKYEQYF many NA TRBJ2-7 TRBV20-1
TGTGCCAGCAGCCGGTCTGGGGGACAGGGTCACTATGGCTACACCTTC CASSRSGGQGHYGYTF few TRBD1 TRBJ1-2 TRBV4-2
TGTGCCAGCAGGGCGGGATCGGGGGGCACAGATACGCAGTATTTT CASRAGSGGTDTQYF NA NA TRBJ2-3 TRBV12-3/TRBV12-4
TGTGCCAGCAGCTTTAGTAATGCCCTAGCGGGAGTGACGCAGTTCTTC CASSFSNALAGVTQFF few TRBD2 TRBJ2-1 TRBV7-2
TGTGCCAGCAGCCGACTAGCGGATTACGAGCAGTACTTC CASSRLADYEQYF many TRBD2 TRBJ2-7 TRBV12-3/TRBV12-4
TGTGCCAGCAGTACAGTGGTTAAAGGCGGGAATCAGCCCCAGCATTTT CASSTVVKGGNQPQHF few NA TRBJ1-5 TRBV25-1
TGCGCCAGCAGCCAAGATTTCGGGGGGGCGACAGGGAGTGAGCAGTACTTC CASSQDFGGATGSEQYF few NA TRBJ2-7 TRBV4-3
TGTGCCAGCAACGAACAGTTTGGGATCACTGAAGCTTTCTTT CASNEQFGITEAFF NA NA TRBJ1-1 TRBV12-3/TRBV12-4
TGTGCCAGCAGCTCGCAAGCCGGGACACGACCTTCGAGCACTGAAGCTTTCTTT CASSSQAGTRPSSTEAFF few NA TRBJ1-1 TRBV11-1
TGTGCCAGCAGCTTGGAGGCGGGAGCCGGCGGGGAGCTGTTTTTT CASSLEAGAGGELFF few TRBD2 TRBJ2-2 TRBV5-5
TGCAGTGCCCCGACTAGCGGGAGCTTCACCGGGGAGCTGTTTTTT CSAPTSGSFTGELFF NA TRBD2 TRBJ2-2 TRBV20-1
TGCGCCAGCAGCTTGGCCTTAATGGGAGAGACCCAGTACTTC CASSLALMGETQYF few NA TRBJ2-5 TRBV5-1
TGTGCCATCAGTGAGTCGCTGTTGGAACCCAATAACTATGGCTACACCTTC CAISESLLEPNNYGYTF NA NA TRBJ1-2 TRBV10-3
TGTGCCAGCAGTACGGGACAGGGGCGCATCCACGAGCAGTACTTC CASSTGQGRIHEQYF NA TRBD1 TRBJ2-7 TRBV6-1
TGTGCCAGCGGCCAGGGGACAGGGTTCACCGGGGAGCTGTTTTTT CASGQGTGFTGELFF once TRBD1 TRBJ2-2 TRBV11-2
TGTGCCAGCAGCCACTCCCCGGCGGGGGCCTACGAGCAGTACTTC CASSHSPAGAYEQYF few TRBD2 TRBJ2-7 TRBV28
TGTGCCAGCAGCCAAGGACAGGGGCTTGGAAACACCATATATTTT CASSQGQGLGNTIYF many TRBD1 TRBJ1-3 TRBV7-9
TGTGCCATCAGGGAGGATGGCGGGAGCTGGTACGAGCAGTACTTC CAIREDGGSWYEQYF many TRBD2 TRBJ2-7 TRBV10-3
TGTGCCAGCAGGGACCCGGGACTAGCTCTTGCGGAGCAGTACTTC CASRDPGLALAEQYF few TRBD2 TRBJ2-7 TRBV11-2
TGCGCCAGCAGCGCGGGACTAAGTGTCCACAGCTCCTACAATGAGCAGTTCTTC CASSAGLSVHSSYNEQFF NA TRBD2 TRBJ2-1 TRBV5-1
TGTGCCAGCAGTCCCCCCAGGACAGGGCTACACAATGAGCAGTTCTTC CASSPPRTGLHNEQFF NA TRBD1 TRBJ2-1 TRBV6-1
TGTGCCAGCAGTTCGCCGGGACAGGGGAATTCACCCCTCCACTTT CASSSPGQGNSPLHF NA TRBD1 TRBJ1-6 TRBV6-5